Listed here is a single TCR beta chain. Some clones are missing from TCRdb's copy, which holds only in-frame ones; the method was immunoSEQ multiplex PCR. This table holds more than 40,000 clones, approximately 92% found once. CDR1 and CDR2 (germline): MGHRA, YSYEKL. V gave up 5 bases and J gave up 5 bases, with 13 bases separating them. There are 13 residues in the CDR3. The data are from a study of T cell changes during pregnancy in multiple sclerosis. This TCR came from a female donor with multiple sclerosis, enrolled in a pregnancy study. The sequencing here drew on CD8+ T cells from peripheral blood mononuclear cells, taken after pregnancy. The chain has TRBV4-1 and TRBJ2-7; a weak D match, TRBD1 (6 bases). The CDR3 is CASSNQGLDEQYF. CDR3 sequence (DNA): TGCGCCAGCAGCAACCAGGGGCTGGACGAGCAGTACTTC.